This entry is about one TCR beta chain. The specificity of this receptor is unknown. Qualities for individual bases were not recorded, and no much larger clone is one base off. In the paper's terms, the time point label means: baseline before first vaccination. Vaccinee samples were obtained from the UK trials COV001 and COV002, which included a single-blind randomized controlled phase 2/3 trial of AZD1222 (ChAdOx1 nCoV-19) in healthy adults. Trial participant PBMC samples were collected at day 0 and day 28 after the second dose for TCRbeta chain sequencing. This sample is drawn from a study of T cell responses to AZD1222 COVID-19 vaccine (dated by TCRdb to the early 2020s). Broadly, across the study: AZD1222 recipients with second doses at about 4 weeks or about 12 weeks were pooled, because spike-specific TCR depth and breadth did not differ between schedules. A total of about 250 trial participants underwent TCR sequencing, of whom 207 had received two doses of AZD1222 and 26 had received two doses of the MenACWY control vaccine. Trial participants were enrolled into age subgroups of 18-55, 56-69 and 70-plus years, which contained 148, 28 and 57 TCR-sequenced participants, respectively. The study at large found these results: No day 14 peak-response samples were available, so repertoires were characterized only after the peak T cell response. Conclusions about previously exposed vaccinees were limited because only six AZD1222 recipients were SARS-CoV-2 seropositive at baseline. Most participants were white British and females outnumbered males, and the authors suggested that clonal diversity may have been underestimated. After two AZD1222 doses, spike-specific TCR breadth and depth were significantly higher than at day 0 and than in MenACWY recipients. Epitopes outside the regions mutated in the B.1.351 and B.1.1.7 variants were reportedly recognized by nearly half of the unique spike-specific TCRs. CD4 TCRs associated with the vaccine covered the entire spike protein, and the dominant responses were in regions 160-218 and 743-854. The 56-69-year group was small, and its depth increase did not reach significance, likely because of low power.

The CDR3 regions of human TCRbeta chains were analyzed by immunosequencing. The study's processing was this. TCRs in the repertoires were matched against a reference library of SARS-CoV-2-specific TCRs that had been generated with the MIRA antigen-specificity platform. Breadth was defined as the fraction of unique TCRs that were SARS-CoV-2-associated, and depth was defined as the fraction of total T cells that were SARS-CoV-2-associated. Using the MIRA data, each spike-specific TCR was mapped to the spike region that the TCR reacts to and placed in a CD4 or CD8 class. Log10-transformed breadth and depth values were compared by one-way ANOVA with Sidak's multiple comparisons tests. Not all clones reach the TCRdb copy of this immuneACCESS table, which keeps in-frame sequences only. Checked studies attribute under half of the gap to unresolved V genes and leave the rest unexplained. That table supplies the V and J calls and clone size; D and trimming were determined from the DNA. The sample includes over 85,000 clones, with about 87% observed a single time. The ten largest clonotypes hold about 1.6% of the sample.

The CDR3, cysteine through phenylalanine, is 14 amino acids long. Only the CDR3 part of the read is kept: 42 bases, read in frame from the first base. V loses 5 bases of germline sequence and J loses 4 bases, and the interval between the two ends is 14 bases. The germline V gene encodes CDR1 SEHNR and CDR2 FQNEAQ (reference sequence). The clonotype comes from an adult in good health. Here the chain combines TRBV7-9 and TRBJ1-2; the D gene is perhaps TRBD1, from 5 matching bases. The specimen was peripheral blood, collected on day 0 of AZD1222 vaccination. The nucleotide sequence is TGTGCCAGCAGCCCCCTTGGCGGGGCCTATGGCTACACCTTC. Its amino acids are CASSPLGGAYGYTF.